The present TCR beta chain was sequenced within a study of blood T cell repertoires in COVID-19. The overall study: Some COVID-19 samples were acute and others convalescent; all came from the United States, Italy and Spain. From T cells, B-cell-depleted T cells, or PBMCs came the material, which was cDNA or gDNA.

Authors' methods: How many nucleated cells were present was estimated from reference gene primer amplification. Clones were read by immunoSEQ multiplex PCR, and TCRdb kept only the in-frame ones, dropping some. That table furnishes V, J and clone size, whereas the DNA furnished D and trimming. The sample includes 110,000 or so clones, roughly four fifths of them seen just once. This clone turned up a few times. The origin of this receptor is a woman aged 70-85 years with acute or convalescent COVID-19. The sequencing sample was made of peripheral blood.

The CDR3 reads CASSSNGVDEQFF. The CDR3 bases are TGCGCCAGCAGCTCCAACGGGGTGGACGAGCAGTTCTTC. The chain is built from TRBV5-1 and TRBJ2-1, with D possibly TRBD2 on 5 matching bases. Germline V CDR1 and CDR2: SGHRS, YFSETQ. V lost 3 bases, J lost 10 bases, and 14 bases lay in between. CDR3 length: 13 residues.